Shown below are 31 T cell receptor beta chains from a single sample sequenced in a study of blood T cell repertoires in COVID-19. The protocol was immunoSEQ multiplex PCR, while the TCRdb copy is restricted to in-frame clones and leaves out a portion. In the table there are around 160,000 clones, approximately 83% of which are singletons. The sample taken for sequencing was peripheral blood. The origin of the receptors is a woman aged 55 to 70 with COVID-19, enrolled during active disease.

The chain combines TRBV11-3 with TRBJ1-6; TRBD1 matches 10 bases. The V gene end was trimmed by 5 bases and the J gene end by 6 bases; junction bases not matched to a gene: 4. Germline CDR1 reads SGHNT; CDR2 reads YENEEA. The CDR3 runs 15 residues. The CDR3 spells CASSQTGGSNSPLHF. DNA for the CDR3: TGTGCCAGCAGCCAGACAGGGGGCAGTAATTCACCCCTCCACTTT.

The DNA of the CDR3 is TGTGCCAGCAGCTCCGGGGGTGGCTACACCTTC. The encoded protein is CASSSGGGYTF. The rearrangement links TRBV3-1 (or the pseudogene TRBV3-2) to TRBJ1-2; perhaps TRBD1 as D (5 bases). The CDR3 covers 11 residues. CDR1 is LGHDT and CDR2 is YNNKEL in the germline V gene (reference sequence). The germline V and J ends were trimmed by 5 bases and 7 bases, with 8 bases remaining between them.

The chain carries TRBV7-2 and TRBJ1-6, with TRBD1 matching over 8 bases. Unmatched junction bases numbered 1, after V lost 1 base and J lost 8 bases. CDR3 length: 14 residues. The germline CDR1 and CDR2 sequences are SGHTA and FQGNSA. This CDR3 is CASSLGQGYSPLHF. The CDR3 DNA reads as TGTGCCAGCAGCTTAGGACAGGGGTATTCACCCCTCCACTTT.

The chain couples TRBV5-4 to TRBJ1-2; a weak D match, TRBD1 (6 bases). Trimming pared 2 bases from V and 6 bases from J, leaving 17 bases between. CDR3 length: 15 residues. Germline assignment: CDR1 SGHNT and CDR2 YYREEE (reference sequence). Here the CDR3 reads CASSFSWGGRDGYTF. CDR3 DNA sequence: TGTGCCAGCAGCTTTTCTTGGGGGGGGCGCGATGGCTACACCTTC.

V usage is TRBV10-3 and J usage is TRBJ2-1, with 12 bases aligning to TRBD1. V shed 6 bases and J 8 bases; nucleotides not matched to a gene: 23. Per germline, CDR1 ENHRY and CDR2 SYGVKD. The CDR3 totals 20 residues. CDR3 coding DNA: TGTGCCATCAGGGGCCAACCGGGACAGGGGGCTTTTGGATCTTCCGATGAGCAGTTCTTC. Protein product: CAIRGQPGQGAFGSSDEQFF.

This rearrangement joins TRBV12-3 or TRBV12-4 to TRBJ1-1; D gene uncertain. Deletions cut 5 bases from V and 2 bases from J, with 6 bases between. The CDR3 sequence is 12 residues long. The CDR3 nucleotides are TGTGCCAGCAGTCTTACTAACACTGAAGCTTTCTTT. This sequence encodes CASSLTNTEAFF.

This clone came up many times. This chain connects TRBV11-2 to TRBJ2-1; the match to TRBD1 covers 7 bases. Germline V CDR1 and CDR2: SGHAT, FQNNGV. J gave up 4 bases and V 4 bases, and 13 bases lay outside the gene matches. The CDR3 covers 17 residues. Here the CDR3 reads CASSSTPPGTAYNEQFF. For the CDR3, the DNA is TGTGCCAGCAGCTCCACACCCCCCGGGACAGCATACAATGAGCAGTTCTTC.

The gene calls are TRBV19 and TRBJ2-1; possibly TRBD2 for D (6 bases). Trimming cost V 4 bases and J 2 bases, with 9 bases left between them. The CDR3 is 14 amino acids. Germline CDR1 reads LNHDA; CDR2 reads SQIVND (reference sequence). CDR3 protein: CASSTRGTYNEQFF. The CDR3 DNA follows: TGTGCCAGTAGTACTCGGGGGACCTACAATGAGCAGTTCTTC.

V is TRBV3-1 (or the pseudogene TRBV3-2) and J is TRBJ1-6; D is unresolved. Deletions cut 4 bases from V and 0 bases from J, with 16 bases between. The CDR3 loop spans 18 amino acids. Germline values: CDR1 LGHDT, CDR2 YNNKEL (reference sequence). The DNA of the CDR3 is TGTGCCAGCAGCCCGCCGTTTCGGAGGTTCTCCTATAATTCACCCCTCCACTTT. Amino acid sequence: CASSPPFRRFSYNSPLHF.

The chain recombines TRBV2 with TRBJ1-1; D not resolved. With 6 bases removed from V and 5 bases from J, the gap between germline ends came to 7 bases. The CDR3 loop spans 11 amino acids. Germline V CDR1 and CDR2: SNHLY, FYNNEI. The CDR3 here is CASRTRTEAFF. For the CDR3, the DNA is TGTGCCAGCAGGACAAGGACTGAAGCTTTCTTT.

The chain carries TRBV18 and TRBJ1-1; no clear D gene. Between the trimmed V and J ends, which lost 0 bases and 3 bases, there was a span of 8 bases. Germline V gene lookup returns CDR1 KGHSH and CDR2 LQKENI. CDR3 length: 14 amino acids. CDR3 nucleotides: TGTGCCAGCTCACCACCGGCAGAAGACACTGAAGCTTTCTTT. It codes for CASSPPAEDTEAFF. The full variable domain, its missing parts supplied by reference TRBV18 and TRBJ1-1, is NAGVMQNPRHLVRRRGQEARLRCSPMKGHSHVYWYRQLPEEGLKFMVYLQKENIIDESGMPKERFSAEFPKEGPSILRIQQVVRGDSAAYFCASSPPAEDTEAFFGQGTRLTVV.

The chain recombines TRBV12-5 with TRBJ2-7, with 11 bases that match TRBD1. V gave up 4 bases and J gave up 1 base; unmatched junction bases: 6. Per the germline V gene, CDR1 is LGHNT and CDR2 is FRNRAP. CDR3 length equals 16 residues. The CDR3 DNA sequence: TGTGCTAGTGGTTGGGGCCGGGACAGGGGGTCCTACGAGCAGTACTTC. Its protein product is CASGWGRDRGSYEQYF.

This chain joins TRBV4-1 and TRBJ1-1, with a weak D call TRBD1 (5 bases). V was clipped by 3 bases and J by 0 bases, with 11 bases between them. This CDR3 is 15 amino acids long. Germline V gene data show CDR1 as MGHRA and CDR2 as YSYEKL. CDR3 bases: TGCGCCAGCAGCCACCCCGCGGGGGTGAACACTGAAGCTTTCTTT. Amino acids: CASSHPAGVNTEAFF.

The chain is built from TRBV7-9 and TRBJ2-1; 12 bases line up with TRBD2. The V and J ends lost 1 base and 7 bases, in that order; junction bases with no gene match: 5. The CDR3 runs to 16 residues. CDR1 is SEHNR and CDR2 is FQNEAQ in the germline V gene (reference sequence). The CDR3 nucleotides read TGTGCCAGCAGCTTAGGGACTAGCGGGGCCCTAAATGAGCAGTTCTTC. Its translation: CASSLGTSGALNEQFF.

This clone came up once. The chain has TRBV30 and TRBJ2-1; 8 bases map to TRBD2. V trimming: 0 bases; J trimming: 4 bases; junction bases outside the gene matches: 5. CDR3 length: 15 residues. Per the germline V gene, CDR1 is GTSNPN and CDR2 is SVGIG (reference sequence). The CDR3 loop reads CAWSVGLGEYNEQFF. The CDR3 nucleotides are TGTGCCTGGAGTGTGGGACTAGGGGAATACAATGAGCAGTTCTTC.

This clone was counted a single time. The chain employs TRBV27 and TRBJ1-2; the match to TRBD1 covers 7 bases. The germline gives CDR1 MNHEY, CDR2 SMNVEV (reference sequence). Trimming took 6 bases from V and 0 from J; bases not matched to a gene: 4. The CDR3 is made up of 14 amino acids. CDR3 DNA sequence: TGTGCCAGCAGGGCGGACAGGACTAACTATGGCTACACCTTC. Translated, it gives CASRADRTNYGYTF.

The V gene is TRBV5-4, the J gene TRBJ1-6, with 9 bases matching TRBD1. The V segment lost 3 bases and the J segment 7 bases; nucleotides outside the gene matches: 2. Germline V gene sequence: CDR1 SGHNT, CDR2 YYREEE (reference sequence). The CDR3 totals 14 residues. The CDR3 loop reads CASSWDRANSPLHF. The CDR3 DNA sequence: TGTGCCAGCAGCTGGGACAGGGCCAATTCACCCCTCCACTTT.

Concerning this clone itself: The sample carries other DNA sequences with the same CDR3. V usage is TRBV5-1 and J usage is TRBJ1-2, with D possibly being TRBD1 (5 bases). V gave up 4 bases and J gave up 8 bases, with 18 bases separating them. CDR3 length: 14 amino acids. CDR1 SGHRS and CDR2 YFSETQ come from the germline V gene. CDR3 sequence (DNA): TGCGCCAGCAGCCCAGACTCAGGGCATGGGGGCTACACCTTC. Its translation: CASSPDSGHGGYTF.

This clone was counted only a few times. The gene calls are TRBV3-1 (or the pseudogene TRBV3-2) and TRBJ1-4, with D perhaps matching TRBD1 (5 bases). The V gene's germline CDR1 is LGHDT and CDR2 YNNKEL (reference sequence). This CDR3 is 15 amino acids long. The V end lost 0 bases, the J end lost 6 bases, and 11 bases lay between the germline ends. DNA for the CDR3: TGTGCCAGCAGCCAAGAGACACAGGCGGATGAAAAACTGTTTTTT. Its translation is CASSQETQADEKLFF.

The chain links TRBV10-3 to TRBJ2-3; no definite D call. Trimming cost V 3 bases and J 14 bases, with 15 bases left between them. The CDR3 runs to 12 residues. CDR1 and CDR2 (germline): ENHRY, SYGVKD. In DNA, the CDR3 is TGTGCCATCAGTGATCACGTCCAAACTCCGTATTTT. Its protein product is CAISDHVQTPYF.

The V call is TRBV3-1 (or the pseudogene TRBV3-2), the J call TRBJ2-7, with 7 nucleotides matching TRBD1. V lost 5 bases and J lost 5; bases outside the gene matches: 9. Germline V lookup: CDR1 LGHDT, CDR2 YNNKEL (reference sequence). The CDR3 length is 14 residues. CDR3 in DNA: TGTGCCAGCAGCTATGGAACGACAGGGAACGAGCAGTACTTC. This translates into CASSYGTTGNEQYF.

The rearrangement uses TRBV5-1 and TRBJ2-3, with 10 bases lining up with TRBD2. This CDR3 spans 19 amino acids. Germline V gene lookup returns CDR1 SGHRS and CDR2 YFSETQ. J was trimmed by 5 bases and V by 0 bases; bases with no gene match: 15. Here the CDR3 reads CASSLDGPYSGGIGDTQYF. Here the CDR3 DNA reads TGCGCCAGCAGCTTGGATGGGCCCTATAGCGGGGGGATTGGAGATACGCAGTATTTT.

The J gene is TRBJ2-3, the V gene TRBV6-4; D is unclear. Trimming cost V 0 bases and J 3 bases, with 7 bases left between them. The length of the CDR3 is 14 residues. CDR1 is MRHNA and CDR2 is SNTAGT in the germline V gene. The CDR3 reads CASSDSRYTDTQYF. The CDR3 DNA reads TGTGCCAGCAGTGACTCGAGGTATACAGATACGCAGTATTTT.

This chain connects TRBV27 to TRBJ2-1; the D gene is possibly TRBD2 (6 bases). This CDR3 spans 15 amino acids. Germline loops: CDR1 MNHEY, CDR2 SMNVEV (reference sequence). V lost 3 bases and J lost 9, with 18 bases in between. CDR3 residues: CASSLRDPGLGEQFF. The CDR3 DNA reads as TGTGCCAGCAGTTTGCGGGACCCAGGGTTGGGTGAGCAGTTCTTC.

This clone has just one count. The same CDR3 is also encoded by other DNA sequences in this sample. This chain connects TRBV10-2 to TRBJ1-1; D ambiguous. The germline gives CDR1 WSHSY, CDR2 SAAADI. V gave up 4 bases and J gave up 0 bases, with 6 bases separating them. There are 13 residues in the CDR3. CDR3 in DNA: TGCGCCAGCAGTGCTGGCATGAACACTGAAGCTTTCTTT. The encoded protein is CASSAGMNTEAFF.

The chain is built from TRBV11-2 and TRBJ2-7; the match to TRBD1 covers 10 bases. Germline V gene lookup returns CDR1 SGHAT and CDR2 FQNNGV. The CDR3 covers 15 residues. V trimming: 4 bases; J trimming: 2 bases; junction bases outside the gene matches: 5. The DNA of the CDR3 is TGTGCCAGCAGCTGGACAGGGACAGGGGCCTACGAGCAGTACTTC. This translates into CASSWTGTGAYEQYF. Full variable domain (missing parts from reference TRBV11-2 and TRBJ2-7): EAGVAQSPRYKIIEKRQSVAFWCNPISGHATLYWYQQILGQGPKLLIQFQNNGVVDDSQLPKDRFSAERLKGVDSTLKIQPAKLEDSAVYLCASSWTGTGAYEQYFGPGTRLTVT.

The rearrangement links TRBV2 to TRBJ1-5; perhaps TRBD1 as D (6 bases). Germline-derived CDR1 and CDR2 are SNHLY and FYNNEI. This CDR3 spans 14 amino acids. Deletions cut 2 bases from V and 2 bases from J, with 7 bases between. CDR3 sequence reads: CASSERQGNQPQHF. For the CDR3, the DNA is TGTGCCAGCAGTGAAAGACAGGGCAATCAGCCCCAGCATTTT. Together with reference TRBV2 and TRBJ1-5, the CDR3 gives the full variable domain: EPEVTQTPSHQVTQMGQEVILRCVPISNHLYFYWYRQILGQKVEFLVSFYNNEISEKSEIFDDQFSVERPDGSNFTLKIRSTKLEDSAMYFCASSERQGNQPQHFGDGTRLSIL.

V is TRBV29-1 and J is TRBJ2-1; TRBD1 aligns across 11 bases. V was pared by 4 bases and J by 7 bases, with 12 bases of the junction left unmatched. CDR3 length equals 16 residues. Germline CDR1 reads SQVTM; CDR2 reads ANQGSEA. CDR3 sequence reads: CSVGWRRDRGGNEQFF. In nucleotides, the CDR3 is TGCAGCGTTGGCTGGCGCCGGGACAGGGGGGGGAATGAGCAGTTCTTC.

The chain uses TRBV20-1 and TRBJ2-1; 12 bases match TRBD2. The CDR3 sequence is 16 residues long. Germline trimming cut 6 bases from V and 4 bases from J; bases unmatched to any gene: 10. CDR1 and CDR2 from the germline V gene are DFQATT and SNEGSKA (reference sequence). The chain's CDR3 is CSASRLAGDSYNEQFF. The CDR3 DNA sequence: TGCAGTGCCAGTCGACTAGCGGGGGACTCGTACAATGAGCAGTTCTTC.

The chain recombines TRBV6-4 with TRBJ2-3; possible D gene TRBD2, 7 bases. Between the trimmed V and J ends, which lost 11 bases and 1 base, there was a span of 19 bases. The CDR3 has 15 amino acids. Germline V gene lookup returns CDR1 MRHNA and CDR2 SNTAGT. The DNA of the CDR3 is TGTGCCCCGCCCCACGGGGGGCAGGGCACAGATACGCAGTATTTT. Amino acids: CAPPHGGQGTDTQYF.

Only a few counts were recorded for this clone. The genes are TRBV18 and TRBJ2-7; D is uncertain. The CDR3 is made up of 12 amino acids. Germline V lookup: CDR1 KGHSH, CDR2 LQKENI. Trimming cost V 2 bases and J 3 bases, with 5 bases left between them. CDR3 loop: CASSPASYEQYF. DNA of the CDR3: TGTGCCAGCTCACCAGCCAGCTACGAGCAGTACTTC. The full variable domain, in which reference TRBV18 and TRBJ2-7 provide the parts outside the CDR3, is NAGVMQNPRHLVRRRGQEARLRCSPMKGHSHVYWYRQLPEEGLKFMVYLQKENIIDESGMPKERFSAEFPKEGPSILRIQQVVRGDSAAYFCASSPASYEQYFGPGTRLTVT.